Below, one T cell receptor (beta chain) is given with its context. Its antigen is unidentified. The source of the sample is a study of T cell responses to AZD1222 COVID-19 vaccine. The study's findings and limits: Mostly white British, mostly female donors; authors suggested clonal diversity may be underestimated.

Clones were read by immunoSEQ multiplex PCR, and TCRdb kept only the in-frame ones, dropping some. The sample records 100,000 to 120,000 clones, roughly 84% being singletons. The sequencing here drew on peripheral blood, taken on day 0 of AZD1222 vaccination. The sequence was obtained from an adult in good health.

The CDR3 loop reads CASSPRGETQYF. As DNA, the CDR3 is TGTGCCAGCAGCCCCAGAGGAGAGACCCAGTACTTC. The chain uses TRBV7-8 and TRBJ2-5, with no clear D. The CDR3 length is 12 residues. V lost 5 bases to trimming and J lost 4 bases, with 8 bases between them. The germline V gene encodes CDR1 SGHVS and CDR2 FQNEAQ.